Listed below are T cell receptor beta chains from one sample, sequenced in a study of cytomegalovirus exposure and HLA in healthy donors. TCRdb keeps only in-frame clones here, not all; method: immunoSEQ multiplex PCR. This listing includes 150,000 to 200,000 clones. The specimen was PBMCs. The receptors shown here come from a woman between 55 and 75 years old in good health and CMV-seronegative. The CDR3 runs from the conserved cysteine through the conserved F or W. The D gene is left open where the match is weak.

j_gene: TRBJ1-4; d_gene: -; v_gene: TRBV7-6; CDR3aa: CASSLKPQGPNEKLFF; CDR3nt: TGTGCCAGCAGCTTAAAACCCCAGGGCCCGAATGAAAAACTGTTTTTT
j_gene: TRBJ1-1; d_gene: TRBD1; v_gene: TRBV11-1; CDR3aa: CAGSRNTGGEAFF; CDR3nt: TGTGCCGGATCGCGTAACACAGGGGGTGAAGCTTTCTTT
j_gene: TRBJ1-2; d_gene: -; v_gene: TRBV7-8; CDR3aa: CASSLGQGGYTF; CDR3nt: TGTGCCAGCAGCTTAGGGCAGGGAGGCTACACCTTC
j_gene: TRBJ2-3; d_gene: -; v_gene: TRBV11-2; CDR3aa: CASSLGGVGPEDTQYF; CDR3nt: TGTGCCAGCAGCTTAGGGGGGGTGGGGCCTGAGGATACGCAGTATTTT
j_gene: TRBJ2-1; d_gene: TRBD1; v_gene: TRBV2; CDR3aa: CASSERQGGYNEQFF; CDR3nt: TGTGCCAGCAGTGAGCGACAGGGGGGGTACAATGAGCAGTTCTTC
j_gene: TRBJ1-1; d_gene: TRBD1; v_gene: TRBV30; CDR3aa: CAWTVTGVNTEAFF; CDR3nt: TGTGCCTGGACCGTTACAGGGGTTAACACTGAAGCTTTCTTT
j_gene: TRBJ1-6; d_gene: TRBD1; v_gene: TRBV6-1; CDR3aa: CASRPGTDSSPLHF; CDR3nt: TGTGCCAGCCGACCCGGGACAGATAGTTCACCCCTCCACTTT
j_gene: TRBJ2-3; d_gene: -; v_gene: TRBV12-5; CDR3aa: CASGLGRGGTDTQYF; CDR3nt: TGTGCTAGTGGTTTGGGCAGGGGCGGCACAGATACGCAGTATTTT
j_gene: TRBJ2-3; d_gene: TRBD2; v_gene: TRBV14; CDR3aa: CASSHLAGGPDTQYF; CDR3nt: TGTGCCAGCAGCCACCTAGCGGGGGGGCCGGATACGCAGTATTTT
j_gene: TRBJ1-5; d_gene: -; v_gene: TRBV19; CDR3aa: CASSIGHLDNQPQHF; CDR3nt: TGTGCCAGTAGTATCGGACACCTCGACAATCAGCCCCAGCATTTT
j_gene: TRBJ1-1; d_gene: -; v_gene: TRBV29-1; CDR3aa: CSVSGGDGTEAFF; CDR3nt: TGCAGCGTATCGGGGGGGGATGGGACTGAAGCTTTCTTT
j_gene: TRBJ2-7; d_gene: TRBD1; v_gene: TRBV6-5; CDR3aa: CASTGGQGRYEQYF; CDR3nt: TGTGCCAGCACCGGAGGACAGGGCCGCTACGAGCAGTACTTC
j_gene: TRBJ1-2; d_gene: TRBD1; v_gene: TRBV29-1; CDR3aa: CSVLTDRGLSGYTF; CDR3nt: TGCAGCGTTCTTACGGACAGGGGCCTCTCCGGCTACACCTTC
j_gene: TRBJ1-1; d_gene: TRBD1; v_gene: TRBV29-1; CDR3aa: CSVEGSGGTEAFF; CDR3nt: TGCAGCGTTGAGGGGTCAGGGGGCACTGAAGCTTTCTTT
j_gene: TRBJ1-2; d_gene: -; v_gene: TRBV6-1; CDR3aa: CASSERRQGDEGYTF; CDR3nt: TGTGCCAGCAGTGAACGGCGGCAGGGTGACGAGGGCTACACCTTC
j_gene: TRBJ2-7; d_gene: TRBD1; v_gene: TRBV5-5; CDR3aa: CASSYSGTASYEQYF; CDR3nt: TGTGCCAGCAGCTATTCCGGGACAGCCTCCTACGAGCAGTACTTC
j_gene: TRBJ2-7; d_gene: -; v_gene: TRBV5-1; CDR3aa: CASSLDTVPGEQYF; CDR3nt: TGCGCCAGCAGCTTGGATACGGTACCAGGCGAGCAGTACTTC
j_gene: TRBJ2-5; d_gene: TRBD1; v_gene: TRBV5-1; CDR3aa: CASSSPTTGKKETQYF; CDR3nt: TGCGCCAGCAGCTCGCCCACGACAGGGAAAAAAGAGACCCAGTACTTC
j_gene: TRBJ1-3; d_gene: -; v_gene: TRBV27; CDR3aa: CASGQNIGNTIYF; CDR3nt: TGTGCCAGCGGACAGAACATTGGAAACACCATATATTTT
j_gene: TRBJ1-1; d_gene: -; v_gene: TRBV9; CDR3aa: CASSPDLLNTEAFF; CDR3nt: TGTGCCAGCAGCCCGGACTTGTTGAACACTGAAGCTTTCTTT
j_gene: TRBJ1-5; d_gene: TRBD1; v_gene: TRBV5-5; CDR3aa: CASSARTGSLANQPQHF; CDR3nt: TGTGCCAGCAGCGCGCGGACAGGGAGTCTGGCGAATCAGCCCCAGCATTTT
j_gene: TRBJ1-5; d_gene: -; v_gene: TRBV6-6; CDR3aa: CASHGGSLNQPQHF; CDR3nt: TGTGCCAGCCATGGGGGCTCCCTCAATCAGCCCCAGCATTTT
j_gene: TRBJ2-7; d_gene: -; v_gene: TRBV5-1; CDR3aa: CASSLAGSYEQYF; CDR3nt: TGCGCCAGCAGCTTGGCCGGGAGTTACGAGCAGTACTTC
j_gene: TRBJ2-1; d_gene: -; v_gene: TRBV2; CDR3aa: CASSRESGNEQFF; CDR3nt: TGTGCCAGCAGTAGAGAGAGCGGAAATGAGCAGTTCTTC
j_gene: TRBJ2-7; d_gene: -; v_gene: TRBV19; CDR3aa: CASSRTDPYEQYF; CDR3nt: TGTGCCAGTAGTAGGACAGACCCCTACGAGCAGTACTTC